Listed below are T cell receptor beta chains from one sample, sequenced in a study of OX40 agonist ivuxolimab in advanced cancers. The method was immunoSEQ multiplex PCR; TCRdb's version includes in-frame clones alone and lacks a portion of them. The sample contains around 99,000 clones, 90% of which appear only once. This material consisted of CD4+ or CD8+ T cells sorted from blood, taken in a trial of the OX40 agonist ivuxolimab. These receptors all come from an adult with an advanced solid tumor such as melanoma, head and neck, liver or kidney cancer. CDR3s include the opening cysteine and the closing phenylalanine or tryptophan. Fields, in order: J gene, clone size, D gene, V gene, CDR3 protein, CDR3 DNA. The D gene is left open where the match is weak. Size values are once, few and many counts, or a class for expanded clones, and some rows have none.

>TRBJ1-1|-|-|TRBV7-3
CASSLNGGTEAFF
TGTGCCAGCAGCTTAAATGGGGGAACTGAAGCTTTCTTT
>TRBJ2-3|-|TRBD2|TRBV28
CASRPGLANTDTQYF
TGTGCCAGCAGGCCGGGACTAGCCAACACAGATACGCAGTATTTT
>TRBJ1-4|-|-|TRBV19
CASSILQGNEKLFF
TGTGCCAGTAGTATTTTACAGGGAAATGAAAAACTGTTTTTT
>TRBJ1-5|-|-|TRBV19
CASSMIGGLNQPQHF
TGTGCCAGTAGTATGATCGGGGGCCTCAATCAGCCCCAGCATTTT
>TRBJ2-3|-|-|TRBV2
CASSEDGVRTGRGQYF
TGTGCCAGCAGTGAAGATGGCGTGAGAACGGGCCGAGGGCAGTATTTT
>TRBJ2-5|-|-|TRBV5-1
CASSYSSGETQYF
TGCGCCAGCAGTTATTCTAGTGGTGAGACCCAGTACTTC
>TRBJ1-1|-|-|TRBV30
CAWSVGNTEAFF
TGTGCCTGGAGTGTAGGAAACACTGAAGCTTTCTTT
>TRBJ1-5|-|-|TRBV5-5
CASRPTVGQQNQPQHF
TGTGCCAGCAGACCAACCGTCGGACAGCAAAATCAGCCCCAGCATTTT
>TRBJ1-1|-|TRBD1|TRBV4-2
CASSQGDRGGSENTEAFF
TGTGCCAGCAGCCAAGGGGACAGAGGGGGGTCGGAGAACACTGAAGCTTTCTTT
>TRBJ2-5|-|TRBD1|TRBV11-3
CASSRSDRGGETQYF
TGTGCCAGCAGTCGTTCAGACAGGGGTGGGGAGACCCAGTACTTC
>TRBJ2-1|-|-|TRBV7-3
CASSNGLSGHEQFF
TGTGCCAGCAGCAATGGCCTTTCGGGTCATGAGCAGTTCTTC
>TRBJ1-3|few|-|TRBV9
CASSVGDTFSGNTIYF
TGTGCCAGCAGCGTCGGTGATACCTTTTCTGGAAACACCATATATTTT
>TRBJ1-2|-|-|TRBV21-1
CASSNLNTGGYTF
TGTGCCAGCAGCAACCTTAACACCGGTGGCTACACCTTC
>TRBJ2-2|-|-|TRBV5-1
CASSDYNTGELFF
TGCGCCAGCAGCGACTATAACACCGGGGAGCTGTTTTTT
>TRBJ2-7|-|TRBD1|TRBV5-1
CASSLGTGGAYEQYF
TGCGCCAGCAGCTTGGGGACAGGGGGTGCCTACGAGCAGTACTTC
>TRBJ1-2|-|-|TRBV21-1
CASSKGKAYGYTF
TGTGCCAGCAGCAAAGGGAAAGCCTATGGCTACACCTTC
>TRBJ1-1|few|-|TRBV10-3
CAISESTGVSKAFF
TGTGCCATCAGTGAGTCGACGGGCGTTTCGAAAGCTTTCTTT
>TRBJ2-1|-|-|TRBV6-6
CASSPLGFEQFF
TGTGCCAGCAGCCCCCTCGGTTTTGAGCAGTTCTTC
>TRBJ2-2|once|TRBD2|TRBV19
CASTRSGGAHTGELFF
TGTGCCAGTACCCGTTCCGGGGGGGCCCACACCGGGGAGCTGTTTTTT
>TRBJ2-1|-|-|TRBV11-2
CASSLGSLSSYNEQFF
TGTGCCAGCAGCTTAGGATCTTTGAGCTCCTACAATGAGCAGTTCTTC
>TRBJ1-2|-|-|TRBV5-4
CASSLSVKAYGYTF
TGTGCCAGCAGCTTGTCGGTAAAAGCCTATGGCTACACCTTC
>TRBJ2-7|-|-|TRBV6-6
CASSYSRTAYEQYF
TGTGCCAGCAGTTACTCGAGGACGGCCTACGAGCAGTACTTC
>TRBJ1-5|few|-|TRBV6-1
CASSENHGYQPQHF
TGTGCCAGCAGTGAAAACCACGGCTATCAGCCCCAGCATTTT
>TRBJ2-1|once|TRBD2|TRBV9
CASSVGLAGGENEQFF
TGTGCCAGCAGCGTAGGGTTAGCGGGAGGTGAGAATGAGCAGTTCTTC
>TRBJ2-1|-|TRBD2|TRBV4-2
CASSHRTSNEQFF
TGTGCCAGCAGCCACAGGACTAGCAATGAGCAGTTCTTC
>TRBJ2-7|-|-|TRBV11-1
CASSPGQTYEQYF
TGTGCCAGCAGCCCAGGACAGACCTACGAGCAGTACTTC
>TRBJ2-1|-|TRBD2|TRBV19
CASSIRRGVSYNEQFF
TGTGCCAGTAGTATAAGGCGGGGGGTCTCCTACAATGAGCAGTTCTTC
>TRBJ2-6|once|-|TRBV6-6
CASGTRESGANVLTF
TGTGCCAGCGGTACTCGGGAATCTGGGGCCAACGTCCTGACTTTC
>TRBJ2-3|-|-|TRBV7-3
CASSLGRYTDTQYF
TGTGCCAGCAGCTTAGGCCGGTACACAGATACGCAGTATTTT
>TRBJ2-3|-|TRBD1|TRBV6-1
CASSAQGAPTDTQYF
TGTGCCAGCAGCGCCCAGGGGGCTCCCACAGATACGCAGTATTTT
>TRBJ2-1|-|-|TRBV29-1
CSVGARDKFF
TGCAGCGTTGGGGCCCGAGATAAGTTCTTC